A single sample gave rise to the 7 T cell receptor beta chains below, sequenced in a study of human T cells and chemical hapten exposure. Time point reported: patch test 2, 6 weeks after DPC sensitization. The treatment here: therapeutic diphenylcyclopropenone sensitization with weekly scalp DPC. Each CDR3 protein is one row after TCRdb ran MiXCR on the RACE reads. The data show 65,000 to 95,000 distinct CDR3 sequences, with around 6.7% seen just once and 1.3% held by the top ten. The input for sequencing was whole blood, taken in connection with sensitization to the hapten diphenylcyclopropenone (DPC). All receptors derive from a young woman with alopecia areata. Some clones in this sample may be carry-over from other donors' samples.

This clonotype was detected many times. V is TRBV6-1 and J is TRBJ1-6; a possible D gene is TRBD1 (6 bases). The CDR3 runs 14 residues. Germline V lookup: CDR1 MNHNS, CDR2 SASEGT. The V end lost 5 bases, the J end lost 10 bases, and 15 bases lay between the germline ends. The CDR3 is CASSQVDSLSPLHF. For the CDR3, the DNA is TGTGCCAGCAGTCAAGTGGACAGTTTATCACCCCTCCACTTT.

This clonotype turned up a few times. The CDR3 DNA is TGCGCCAGCAGCTTGAATGGAGATAGCACAGATACGCAGTATTTT. Translating gives CASSLNGDSTDTQYF. The chain combines TRBV5-1 with TRBJ2-3, with D hard to call. The V gene lost 1 base and the J gene lost 0 bases, with 9 bases spanning the gap. This CDR3 contains 15 residues. CDR1 SGHRS and CDR2 YFSETQ come from the germline V gene.

The sample holds a few counts of this clonotype. V gene TRBV5-5 combines with J gene TRBJ1-1; D remains unclear. V lost 7 bases to trimming and J lost 5 bases, with 15 bases between them. The CDR3 is made up of 13 amino acids. CDR1 is SGHKS and CDR2 is YYEKEE in the germline V gene (reference sequence). The CDR3 sequence is CASGFQPLTEAFF. In DNA, the CDR3 is TGTGCCAGCGGATTCCAGCCGTTGACTGAAGCTTTCTTT.

This clonotype showed up many times. The V gene is TRBV19, the J gene TRBJ1-2; 7 nucleotides line up with TRBD1. This CDR3 spans 12 amino acids. V was pared by 10 bases and J by 3 bases, with 5 bases of the junction left unmatched. CDR1 is LNHDA, CDR2 SQIVND, per germline (reference sequence). Written as DNA, the CDR3 is TGTGCCACCTACAGGGGAGACTATGGCTACACCTTC. This encodes CATYRGDYGYTF.

This clonotype was detected many times. This chain uses TRBV5-1 with TRBJ2-3; TRBD2 agrees at 14 bases. The CDR3 sequence is 16 residues long. Germline V gene lookup returns CDR1 SGHRS and CDR2 YFSETQ. J lost 3 bases, V lost 3 bases, and 3 bases had no gene match. In DNA, the CDR3 is TGCGCCAGCAGCTGGGGGACTAGCGGGGGTACAGATACGCAGTATTTT. This codes for CASSWGTSGGTDTQYF.

The chain couples TRBV6-1 to TRBJ2-3; D perhaps matches TRBD2 (5 bases). The CDR3 has 13 residues. The V and J ends lost 2 bases and 7 bases respectively, with 10 bases between them. The V gene's germline CDR1 is MNHNS and CDR2 SASEGT. The CDR3 bases are TGTGCCAGCAGTGAAATCCGGGGATATACGCAGTATTTT. Its translation: CASSEIRGYTQYF.

This clonotype was seen repeatedly, ten times or more. The J gene is TRBJ2-3, the V gene TRBV18; 10 nucleotides line up with TRBD1. Losses at the gene ends were 5 bases for V and 6 bases for J; bases not matched to a gene: 2. Germline CDR1 reads KGHSH; CDR2 reads LQKENI. The CDR3 is made up of 13 amino acids. DNA of the CDR3: TGTGCCAGCTCATCGGGACAGGGGGATACGCAGTATTTT. This codes for CASSSGQGDTQYF. Full variable domain (outside the CDR3, taken from reference TRBV18 and TRBJ2-3): NAGVMQNPRHLVRRRGQEARLRCSPMKGHSHVYWYRQLPEEGLKFMVYLQKENIIDESGMPKERFSAEFPKEGPSILRIQQVVRGDSAAYFCASSSGQGDTQYFGPGTRLTVL.